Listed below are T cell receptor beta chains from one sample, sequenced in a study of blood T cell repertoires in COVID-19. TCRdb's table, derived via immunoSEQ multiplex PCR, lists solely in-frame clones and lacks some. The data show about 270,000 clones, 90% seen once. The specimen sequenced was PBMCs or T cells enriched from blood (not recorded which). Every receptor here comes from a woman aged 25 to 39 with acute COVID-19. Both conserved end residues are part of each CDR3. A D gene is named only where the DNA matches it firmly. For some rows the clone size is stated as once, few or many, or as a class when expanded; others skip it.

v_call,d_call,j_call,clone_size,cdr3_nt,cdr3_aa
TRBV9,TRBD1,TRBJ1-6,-,TGTGCCAGCAGCGAGAATCTGGGACAGTTGGATTCACCCCTCCACTTT,CASSENLGQLDSPLHF
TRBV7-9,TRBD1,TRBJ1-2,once,TGTGCCAGCAGCTTGGGACAGGGTACGGATGGCTACACCTTC,CASSLGQGTDGYTF
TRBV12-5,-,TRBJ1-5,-,TGTGCTAGTGCAACGGACGGCGGGGGTCAGCCCCAGCATTTT,CASATDGGGQPQHF
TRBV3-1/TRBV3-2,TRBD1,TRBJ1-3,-,TGTGCCAGCAGCCCCGGACAGGGGGGTGTGAAAAGAGCTGGAAACACCATATATTTT,CASSPGQGGVKRAGNTIYF
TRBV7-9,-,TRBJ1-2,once,TGTGCCAGCAGCGAACAGGGAGCTGGCTACACCTTC,CASSEQGAGYTF
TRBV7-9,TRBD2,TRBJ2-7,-,TGTGCCAGCAGCGCAGCGGGACTAGCGAACGACGAGCAGTACTTC,CASSAAGLANDEQYF
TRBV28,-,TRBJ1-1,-,TGTGCCAGCAGCCCGGGATGGGGCACTGAAGCTTTCTTT,CASSPGWGTEAFF
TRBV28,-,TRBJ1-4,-,TGTGCCAGCTCTAATACTTTACATGAAAAACTGTTTTTT,CASSNTLHEKLFF
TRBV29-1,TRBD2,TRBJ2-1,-,TGCAGCGTTGAAGAACCGGGACTAGCGGGAAGCAACGGTGAGCAGTTCTTC,CSVEEPGLAGSNGEQFF
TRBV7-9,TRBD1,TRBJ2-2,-,TGTGCCAGCAGCTCACAGGGGGCCACCGGGGAGCTGTTTTTT,CASSSQGATGELFF
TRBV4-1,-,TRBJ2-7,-,TGCGCCAGCAGCCAGACAGGGCGGGGCGAGCAGTACTTC,CASSQTGRGEQYF
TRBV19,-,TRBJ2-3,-,TGTGCCAGTAGTACGGTCACAGATACGCAGTATTTT,CASSTVTDTQYF
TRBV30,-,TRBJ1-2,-,TGTGCCTGGAGGAAAATCGGGACAAACGGTGGCTACACCTTC,CAWRKIGTNGGYTF
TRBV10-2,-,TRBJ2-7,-,TGCGCCAGCAGTGAAACGAGGGTCTACGAGCAGTACTTC,CASSETRVYEQYF
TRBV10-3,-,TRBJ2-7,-,TGTGCCATCAGTGAGTCTCGGGGTCGGAACGGGGGAAGTTACGAGCAGTACTTC,CAISESRGRNGGSYEQYF
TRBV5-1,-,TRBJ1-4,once,TGCGCCAGCAGCTCAGGGCCATTAACTAATGAAAAACTGTTTTTT,CASSSGPLTNEKLFF
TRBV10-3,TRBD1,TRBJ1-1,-,TGTGCCATCAGCCCTGCGCAGGGGGTTACTGAAGCTTTCTTT,CAISPAQGVTEAFF
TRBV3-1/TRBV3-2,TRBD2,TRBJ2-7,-,TGTGCCAGCAGCCAAGAAACTAGCGGGAACCACGAGCAGTACTTC,CASSQETSGNHEQYF
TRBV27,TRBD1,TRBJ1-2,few,TGTGCCAGCAGTGGGACAGGGGAGGGGTATGGCTACACCTTC,CASSGTGEGYGYTF
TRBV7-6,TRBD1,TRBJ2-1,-,TGTGCCAGCAGCCTCCTGGACAGGTCCCTTGGTTTCAATGAGCAGTTCTTC,CASSLLDRSLGFNEQFF
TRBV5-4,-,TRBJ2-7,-,TGTGCCAGCAGCTTGGCTACCGCCGGGAAACCCTACGAGCAGTACTTC,CASSLATAGKPYEQYF
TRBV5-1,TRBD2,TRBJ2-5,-,TGCGCCAGCAGCAGTGGGACTAGCGGGAGTAAAGAGACCCAGTACTTC,CASSSGTSGSKETQYF
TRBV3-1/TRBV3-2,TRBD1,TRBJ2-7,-,TGTGCCAGCAGCCAACAGACAGGGGGGGAGCAGTACTTC,CASSQQTGGEQYF
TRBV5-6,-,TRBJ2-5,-,TGTGCCAGCAGCTTGTATACGCAGGGGCGGGAGACCCAGTACTTC,CASSLYTQGRETQYF
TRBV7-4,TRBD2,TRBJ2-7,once,TGTGCCAGCAGCTTTCTGCGACTAGCGGGAGGGCAACCCTACGAGCAGTACTTC,CASSFLRLAGGQPYEQYF
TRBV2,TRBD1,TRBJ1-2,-,TGTGCCAGCAGCGCAGGGGGCGGCAGTGGCTACACCTTC,CASSAGGGSGYTF
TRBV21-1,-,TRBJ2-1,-,TGTGCCAGCAGCAAAGGGAGACGCAGCTCCTACAATGAGCAGTTCTTC,CASSKGRRSSYNEQFF
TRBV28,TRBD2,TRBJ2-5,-,TGTGCCAGCAGTCCCGGGACTAGCGGAGAAGAGACCCAGTACTTC,CASSPGTSGEETQYF
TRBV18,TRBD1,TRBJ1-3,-,TGTGCCAGCTCACCGCGGGACAGGGCTTCCGGAAACACCATATATTTT,CASSPRDRASGNTIYF
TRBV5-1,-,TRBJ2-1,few,TGCGCCAGCAGCAGAGGACAGTCCATAAGCTCCTACAATGAGCAGTTCTTC,CASSRGQSISSYNEQFF
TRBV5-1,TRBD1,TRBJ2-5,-,TGCGCCAGCAGCTTGCTGAGGGGGCTTGAGACCCAGTACTTC,CASSLLRGLETQYF
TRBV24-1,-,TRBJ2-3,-,TGTGCCACTCAGTACACAGATACGCAGTATTTT,CATQYTDTQYF
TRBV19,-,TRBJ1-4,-,TGTGCCAGTAGTACGACAGGTCGAACGGGTAATGAAAAACTGTTTTTT,CASSTTGRTGNEKLFF
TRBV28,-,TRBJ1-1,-,TGTGCCAGCACCACCCCAATGGGGGCTCCGAACACTGAAGCTTTCTTT,CASTTPMGAPNTEAFF
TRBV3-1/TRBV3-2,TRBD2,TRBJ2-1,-,TGTGCCAGCAGCCAAGAACTAGCTTTGACTAGCGGGAGTGGGCTCTACAATGAGCAGTTCTTC,CASSQELALTSGSGLYNEQFF
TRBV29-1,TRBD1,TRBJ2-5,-,TGCAGCGTGAACCCCGGACAGGGAGGGACCCAGTACTTC,CSVNPGQGGTQYF
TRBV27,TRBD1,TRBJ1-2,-,TGTGCCAGCAGTCCAGGGACAGGGAGTAATGGCTACACCTTC,CASSPGTGSNGYTF
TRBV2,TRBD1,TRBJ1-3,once,TGTGCCAGCAGCCTTCTCGAGGGACAGGGAAACACCATATATTTT,CASSLLEGQGNTIYF
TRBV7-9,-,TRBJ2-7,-,TGTGCCAGCAGCCCAAATCCCTACGAGCAGTACTTC,CASSPNPYEQYF
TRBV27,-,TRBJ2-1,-,TGTGCCAGCAAGCAACTAGGCGGTGAGCAGTTCTTC,CASKQLGGEQFF
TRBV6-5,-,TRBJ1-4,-,TGTGCCACGCGGGAGCCCTCGGTCGGTGAAAAACTGTTTTTT,CATREPSVGEKLFF
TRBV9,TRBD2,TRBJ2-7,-,TGTGCCAGCAGCGTAGGATTGGACAGCCCTCTAGCGGGAGGTCCCCTCTCCTACGAGCAGTACTTC,CASSVGLDSPLAGGPLSYEQYF
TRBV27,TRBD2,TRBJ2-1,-,TGTGCCAGCAGTTTATATGCTAGCGGGAGCTCCTACAATGAGCAGTTCTTC,CASSLYASGSSYNEQFF
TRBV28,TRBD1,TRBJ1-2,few,TGTGCCAGTACGGACCGGGACAGTCTGTATTGGGATGGCTACACCTTC,CASTDRDSLYWDGYTF